This is a list of T cell receptor beta chains from one sample in a study of T cell responses to AZD1222 COVID-19 vaccine. Sequencing used immunoSEQ multiplex PCR; TCRdb keeps in-frame clones, though not all of them. Of about 92,000 clones in the sample, 90% were seen once. Sequenced here: peripheral blood, sampled on day 0 of AZD1222 vaccination. The source is an adult in good health. CDR3s include the opening cysteine and the closing phenylalanine or tryptophan. The D gene is left open where the match is weak. Size values are once, few and many counts, or a class for expanded clones, and some rows have none.

d_gene: TRBD2
j_gene: TRBJ2-1
v_gene: TRBV5-3
abundance: NA
CDR3aa: CARSPVGSGRAGEQFF
CDR3nt: TGTGCCAGAAGCCCCGTGGGTAGCGGGAGGGCGGGTGAGCAGTTCTTC

d_gene: TRBD2
j_gene: TRBJ2-7
v_gene: TRBV4-2
abundance: once
CDR3aa: CASRNTSGSRYEQYF
CDR3nt: TGTGCCAGCAGAAATACTAGCGGGAGTAGGTACGAGCAGTACTTC

d_gene: NA
j_gene: TRBJ1-1
v_gene: TRBV7-2
abundance: NA
CDR3aa: CASSAGTTTEAFF
CDR3nt: TGTGCCAGCAGCGCCGGGACTACCACTGAAGCTTTCTTT

d_gene: TRBD1
j_gene: TRBJ2-7
v_gene: TRBV28
abundance: NA
CDR3aa: CASSSRDRGTYEQYF
CDR3nt: TGTGCCAGCAGTTCCCGGGACAGGGGTACCTACGAGCAGTACTTC

d_gene: NA
j_gene: TRBJ2-7
v_gene: TRBV5-6
abundance: NA
CDR3aa: CASSSGLSSYEQYF
CDR3nt: TGTGCCAGCAGCTCAGGACTGAGCTCCTACGAGCAGTACTTC

d_gene: TRBD2
j_gene: TRBJ2-2
v_gene: TRBV18
abundance: once
CDR3aa: CASSPPGSGSNTGELFF
CDR3nt: TGTGCCAGCTCACCACCGGGTAGCGGGTCGAACACCGGGGAGCTGTTTTTT

d_gene: TRBD1
j_gene: TRBJ1-2
v_gene: TRBV30
abundance: NA
CDR3aa: CACMTGAPLLGYTF
CDR3nt: TGTGCCTGCATGACAGGGGCGCCCCTCCTTGGCTACACCTTC

d_gene: TRBD1
j_gene: TRBJ2-1
v_gene: TRBV5-1
abundance: NA
CDR3aa: CASSLGTGSVGEEQFF
CDR3nt: TGCGCCAGCAGCTTGGGGACAGGGAGCGTTGGTGAAGAGCAGTTCTTC

d_gene: TRBD1
j_gene: TRBJ1-1
v_gene: TRBV28
abundance: NA
CDR3aa: CASSPGQGGAWTEAFF
CDR3nt: TGTGCCAGCAGTCCGGGACAGGGGGGCGCGTGGACTGAAGCTTTCTTT

d_gene: TRBD2
j_gene: TRBJ2-1
v_gene: TRBV29-1
abundance: NA
CDR3aa: CSVEGVAGGDEQFF
CDR3nt: TGCAGCGTTGAAGGGGTGGCGGGAGGCGATGAGCAGTTCTTC

d_gene: NA
j_gene: TRBJ1-2
v_gene: TRBV4-3
abundance: once
CDR3aa: CASSQDSAGPNYGYTF
CDR3nt: TGCGCCAGCAGCCAAGATTCGGCGGGGCCAAACTATGGCTACACCTTC

d_gene: NA
j_gene: TRBJ1-2
v_gene: TRBV19
abundance: NA
CDR3aa: CASSTAWSGQTQLTYGYTF
CDR3nt: TGTGCCAGTAGTACGGCGTGGTCAGGGCAGACCCAACTAACCTATGGCTACACCTTC

d_gene: NA
j_gene: TRBJ2-1
v_gene: TRBV7-3
abundance: NA
CDR3aa: CASSFGDGNEQFF
CDR3nt: TGTGCCAGCAGCTTCGGGGATGGCAATGAGCAGTTCTTC

d_gene: NA
j_gene: TRBJ2-1
v_gene: TRBV28
abundance: once
CDR3aa: CASSPGTGKHEQFF
CDR3nt: TGTGCCAGCAGTCCAGGGACTGGGAAGCATGAGCAGTTCTTC

d_gene: NA
j_gene: TRBJ1-4
v_gene: TRBV12-3/TRBV12-4
abundance: NA
CDR3aa: CASRPGGVEKLFF
CDR3nt: TGTGCCAGCCGTCCCGGGGGGGTGGAAAAACTGTTTTTT

d_gene: NA
j_gene: TRBJ2-5
v_gene: TRBV7-8
abundance: NA
CDR3aa: CASSLYRAPKVETQYF
CDR3nt: TGTGCCAGCAGCTTATACCGGGCTCCTAAGGTGGAGACCCAGTACTTC

d_gene: TRBD1
j_gene: TRBJ1-4
v_gene: TRBV5-1
abundance: once
CDR3aa: CASSFGTGSEKLFF
CDR3nt: TGCGCCAGCAGCTTCGGGACAGGTAGTGAAAAACTGTTTTTT

d_gene: TRBD1
j_gene: TRBJ1-1
v_gene: TRBV5-4
abundance: NA
CDR3aa: CASSPTGAWGTEAFF
CDR3nt: TGTGCCAGCAGCCCTACAGGGGCTTGGGGCACTGAAGCTTTCTTT

d_gene: NA
j_gene: TRBJ2-7
v_gene: TRBV10-3
abundance: NA
CDR3aa: CAVSAGTYEQYF
CDR3nt: TGTGCCGTCTCGGCTGGAACCTACGAGCAGTACTTC

d_gene: TRBD2
j_gene: TRBJ2-2
v_gene: TRBV28
abundance: NA
CDR3aa: CASSFNQAGSGELFF
CDR3nt: TGTGCCAGCAGTTTTAATCAAGCGGGAAGTGGGGAGCTGTTTTTT

d_gene: TRBD1
j_gene: TRBJ1-4
v_gene: TRBV7-2
abundance: NA
CDR3aa: CASSLAGGTGGEKLFF
CDR3nt: TGTGCCAGCAGCTTAGCAGGAGGGACAGGCGGCGAAAAACTGTTTTTT

d_gene: NA
j_gene: TRBJ1-6
v_gene: TRBV5-1
abundance: NA
CDR3aa: CASNRDLESPLHF
CDR3nt: TGCGCCAGCAACCGTGACCTAGAATCACCCCTCCACTTT

d_gene: NA
j_gene: TRBJ2-2
v_gene: TRBV6-2/TRBV6-3
abundance: NA
CDR3aa: CASSFVILENSNTGELFF
CDR3nt: TGTGCCAGCAGTTTTGTGATACTGGAGAATTCGAACACCGGGGAGCTGTTTTTT

d_gene: NA
j_gene: TRBJ2-2
v_gene: TRBV9
abundance: NA
CDR3aa: CASSLRLLNTGELFF
CDR3nt: TGTGCCAGCAGCCTCCGACTACTGAACACCGGGGAGCTGTTTTTT

d_gene: NA
j_gene: TRBJ1-6
v_gene: TRBV30
abundance: NA
CDR3aa: CAWTGVYPNSPLHF
CDR3nt: TGTGCCTGGACTGGGGTGTACCCTAATTCACCCCTCCACTTT

d_gene: NA
j_gene: TRBJ1-2
v_gene: TRBV6-1
abundance: NA
CDR3aa: CASSEDLRVGGYTF
CDR3nt: TGTGCCAGCAGTGAAGATCTCAGGGTAGGTGGCTACACCTTC

d_gene: NA
j_gene: TRBJ2-7
v_gene: TRBV28
abundance: NA
CDR3aa: CASSSSNGRTYEQYF
CDR3nt: TGTGCCAGCAGTTCGTCGAATGGACGGACCTACGAGCAGTACTTC

d_gene: NA
j_gene: TRBJ2-6
v_gene: TRBV28
abundance: NA
CDR3aa: CASSNGFSGANVLTF
CDR3nt: TGTGCCAGCAGTAATGGGTTCTCTGGGGCCAACGTCCTGACTTTC

d_gene: NA
j_gene: TRBJ2-7
v_gene: TRBV27
abundance: NA
CDR3aa: CASSSPVTYEQYF
CDR3nt: TGTGCCAGCAGTTCGCCTGTAACCTACGAGCAGTACTTC

d_gene: NA
j_gene: TRBJ2-7
v_gene: TRBV2
abundance: NA
CDR3aa: CASSDLGVTYEQYF
CDR3nt: TGTGCCAGCAGTGATTTGGGAGTGACCTACGAGCAGTACTTC

d_gene: NA
j_gene: TRBJ1-2
v_gene: TRBV11-1
abundance: NA
CDR3aa: CASTPTGGNYGYTF
CDR3nt: TGTGCCAGCACCCCAACCGGGGGGAACTATGGCTACACCTTC

d_gene: TRBD2
j_gene: TRBJ2-1
v_gene: TRBV24-1
abundance: NA
CDR3aa: CATSPGLAGPSSYNEQFF
CDR3nt: TGTGCCACCAGCCCGGGACTAGCGGGCCCTAGCTCCTACAATGAGCAGTTCTTC

d_gene: TRBD2
j_gene: TRBJ2-3
v_gene: TRBV3-1/TRBV3-2
abundance: once
CDR3aa: CASSQDGTSGRTDTQYF
CDR3nt: TGTGCCAGCAGCCAAGACGGGACTAGCGGGAGAACAGATACGCAGTATTTT

d_gene: NA
j_gene: TRBJ1-1
v_gene: TRBV4-3
abundance: NA
CDR3aa: CASSQDAVNTEAFF
CDR3nt: TGCGCCAGCAGCCAAGATGCGGTTAACACTGAAGCTTTCTTT

d_gene: TRBD2
j_gene: TRBJ2-7
v_gene: TRBV2
abundance: NA
CDR3aa: CASSPGTSGIFEQYF
CDR3nt: TGTGCCAGCAGCCCTGGGACTAGCGGGATATTTGAGCAGTACTTC

d_gene: NA
j_gene: TRBJ2-7
v_gene: TRBV6-5
abundance: NA
CDR3aa: CASGPNLGYEQYF
CDR3nt: TGTGCCAGCGGGCCGAACTTAGGGTACGAGCAGTACTTC

d_gene: NA
j_gene: TRBJ2-7
v_gene: TRBV3-1/TRBV3-2
abundance: once
CDR3aa: CASSQGVRGRAGEQYF
CDR3nt: TGTGCCAGCAGCCAAGGGGTTAGGGGGAGGGCAGGAGAGCAGTACTTC

d_gene: NA
j_gene: TRBJ1-2
v_gene: TRBV30
abundance: NA
CDR3aa: CAWSRRREDGYTF
CDR3nt: TGTGCCTGGAGTCGCAGGAGAGAAGATGGCTACACCTTC

d_gene: NA
j_gene: TRBJ2-3
v_gene: TRBV5-1
abundance: NA
CDR3aa: CASGWGSADTQYF
CDR3nt: TGCGCCAGCGGTTGGGGCTCGGCAGATACGCAGTATTTT

d_gene: TRBD1
j_gene: TRBJ1-5
v_gene: TRBV6-2/TRBV6-3
abundance: once
CDR3aa: CASSGGDSGNQPQHF
CDR3nt: TGTGCCAGCAGTGGGGGGGACAGCGGCAATCAGCCCCAGCATTTT

d_gene: TRBD2
j_gene: TRBJ2-1
v_gene: TRBV9
abundance: NA
CDR3aa: CASSVGGSGSFSSYNEQFF
CDR3nt: TGTGCCAGCAGCGTAGGTGGTAGCGGGAGCTTCAGCTCCTACAATGAGCAGTTCTTC

d_gene: NA
j_gene: TRBJ1-6
v_gene: TRBV9
abundance: few
CDR3aa: CASSAGPGGNSPLHF
CDR3nt: TGTGCCAGCAGCGCGGGACCCGGCGGGAATTCACCCCTCCACTTT

d_gene: NA
j_gene: TRBJ2-7
v_gene: TRBV7-2
abundance: NA
CDR3aa: CASSPSGGAAYEQYF
CDR3nt: TGTGCCAGCAGCCCGAGCGGCGGGGCGGCCTACGAGCAGTACTTC

d_gene: NA
j_gene: TRBJ2-5
v_gene: TRBV7-9
abundance: NA
CDR3aa: CASSSVSQETQYF
CDR3nt: TGTGCCAGCAGTTCCGTCTCCCAAGAGACCCAGTACTTC

d_gene: NA
j_gene: TRBJ2-7
v_gene: TRBV15
abundance: NA
CDR3aa: CATSRDPTGNYEQYF
CDR3nt: TGTGCCACCAGCAGAGACCCGACAGGTAACTACGAGCAGTACTTC

d_gene: NA
j_gene: TRBJ2-3
v_gene: TRBV12-3/TRBV12-4
abundance: NA
CDR3aa: CASSPGTTDTQYF
CDR3nt: TGTGCCAGCAGCCCTGGGACAACAGATACGCAGTATTTT

d_gene: NA
j_gene: TRBJ2-7
v_gene: TRBV19
abundance: NA
CDR3aa: CASSMRSAVYEQYF
CDR3nt: TGTGCCAGTAGTATGCGTTCAGCCGTCTACGAGCAGTACTTC

d_gene: TRBD1
j_gene: TRBJ2-2
v_gene: TRBV28
abundance: NA
CDR3aa: CASSRTGFNTGELFF
CDR3nt: TGTGCCAGCAGTAGGACAGGGTTTAACACCGGGGAGCTGTTTTTT

d_gene: TRBD1
j_gene: TRBJ2-5
v_gene: TRBV7-3
abundance: NA
CDR3aa: CASSVGQGRETQYF
CDR3nt: TGTGCCAGCAGCGTAGGACAGGGGAGAGAGACCCAGTACTTC

d_gene: NA
j_gene: TRBJ2-7
v_gene: TRBV5-1
abundance: few
CDR3aa: CASSSTFSGTYEQYF
CDR3nt: TGCGCCAGCAGCTCGACTTTCTCGGGGACCTACGAGCAGTACTTC

d_gene: NA
j_gene: TRBJ2-1
v_gene: TRBV7-9
abundance: NA
CDR3aa: CASSLSPIYNEQFF
CDR3nt: TGTGCCAGCAGCTTGTCACCAATCTACAATGAGCAGTTCTTC

d_gene: TRBD1
j_gene: TRBJ1-4
v_gene: TRBV10-3
abundance: NA
CDR3aa: CASGQGADTTNEKLFF
CDR3nt: TGTGCCAGCGGACAGGGGGCTGACACAACTAATGAAAAACTGTTTTTT

d_gene: NA
j_gene: TRBJ2-2
v_gene: TRBV30
abundance: NA
CDR3aa: CALGGPGELFF
CDR3nt: TGTGCCCTGGGAGGTCCCGGGGAGCTGTTTTTT